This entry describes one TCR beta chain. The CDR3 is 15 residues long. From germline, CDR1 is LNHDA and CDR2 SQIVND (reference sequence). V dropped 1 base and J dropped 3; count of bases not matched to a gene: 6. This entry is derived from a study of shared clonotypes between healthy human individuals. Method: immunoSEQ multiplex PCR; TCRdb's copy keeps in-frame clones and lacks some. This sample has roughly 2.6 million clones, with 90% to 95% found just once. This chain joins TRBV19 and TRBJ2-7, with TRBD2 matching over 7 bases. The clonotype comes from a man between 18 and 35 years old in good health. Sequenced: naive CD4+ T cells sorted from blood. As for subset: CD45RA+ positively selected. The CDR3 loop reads CASSIGSSGLYEQYF. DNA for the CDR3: TGTGCCAGTAGTATAGGATCTAGCGGCCTCTACGAGCAGTACTTC.